These 9 T cell receptor beta chains originate from one sample sequenced in a study of blood T cells in healthy people across ages. With a J-beta primer mix and a sample-barcoded 5' primer, a second PCR ran about 7 to 11 cycles. Using its own MiXCR run on the 5' RACE reads, TCRdb lists one record per CDR3 protein. The profile covers some 900,000 distinct CDR3 sequences, with roughly 52% appearing a single time and about an eighth taken by the ten largest. The sequenced sample consisted of blood. These receptors originate from a man in his thirties or forties in good health.

The CDR3 DNA reads as TGTGCCAGCAGTTTAAATGGTTCACCCCTCCACTTT. As protein: CASSLNGSPLHF. The V and J genes are TRBV27 and TRBJ1-6; no firm D call. Germline-derived CDR1 and CDR2 are MNHEY and SMNVEV (reference sequence). The CDR3 covers 12 residues. The V end lost 2 bases, the J end lost 9 bases, and 5 bases lay between the germline ends.

The table lists this clonotype with many counts. The V call is TRBV20-1, the J call TRBJ1-2; 7 positions match TRBD1. J lost 4 bases, V lost 6 bases, and 14 bases had no gene match. In germline, CDR1 is DFQATT, CDR2 SNEGSKA (reference sequence). This CDR3 region has 15 residues. The CDR3 spells CSARPGQSPLYGYTF. The CDR3 nucleotides read TGCAGTGCCCGACCGGGACAGAGCCCGCTCTATGGCTACACCTTC.

V gene TRBV20-1 combines with J gene TRBJ1-2; D is ambiguous. Trimming took 7 bases from V and 8 from J, leaving 14 bases between them. CDR1 is DFQATT and CDR2 is SNEGSKA in the germline V gene (reference sequence). This CDR3 has 11 amino acids. This CDR3 reads CSGSLGSGYTF. Here the CDR3 DNA reads TGCAGTGGTTCACTGGGCAGCGGCTACACCTTC.

The CDR3 DNA reads TGTGCCAGCAGTTACGGAAAGCGGGGGGCGGGAGCCTACAATGAGCAGTTCTTC. The encoded protein is CASSYGKRGAGAYNEQFF. J is TRBJ2-1 and V is TRBV6-2 or TRBV6-3; TRBD2 agrees at 9 bases. Trimming took 2 bases from V and 2 from J; bases not matched to a gene: 10. In germline, CDR1 is MNHEY, CDR2 SVGEGT. This CDR3 is 18 amino acids long.

The chain employs TRBV29-1 and TRBJ2-7; D gene ambiguous. The CDR3 loop spans 12 amino acids. V was cut by 2 bases and J by 4 bases, with 9 bases left in between. Germline V gene data show CDR1 as SQVTM and CDR2 as ANQGSEA. The CDR3 region has the DNA TGCAGCGTTGAAAAGGATAGATACGAGCAGTACTTC. It yields the protein CSVEKDRYEQYF.

The chain uses TRBV6-1 and TRBJ2-7; 7 positions match TRBD2. Germline V gene sequence: CDR1 MNHNS, CDR2 SASEGT. The V gene end was trimmed by 6 bases and the J gene end by 0 bases; junction bases not matched to a gene: 11. This CDR3 has 16 amino acids. The CDR3 nucleotides are TGTGCCAGCAGGATGCCAAGCGGGGCTGTCTCCTACGAGCAGTACTTC. Translated, it gives CASRMPSGAVSYEQYF.

The chain joins TRBV3-1 to TRBJ2-5; maybe TRBD2 (6 bases). Per germline, CDR1 LGHDT and CDR2 YNNKEL (reference sequence). The CDR3 contains 13 residues. Trimming left V 0 bases short and J 6 bases short, with 8 bases between. Written as DNA, the CDR3 is TGTGCCAGCAGCCAAGATGGGGGGAAGACCCAGTACTTC. This sequence encodes CASSQDGGKTQYF.

This clonotype was seen more than once but under ten times. A read error is possible here, since a much larger clone lies one base away. The V call is TRBV28, the J call TRBJ1-1, with D tentatively TRBD1 (6 bases). V lost 5 bases to trimming and J lost 0 bases, with 10 bases between them. Per the germline V gene, CDR1 is MDHEN and CDR2 is SYDVKM. This CDR3 has 14 residues. CDR3 nucleotide sequence: TGTGCCAGCAGTACACAGGGTATGAACACTGAAGCTTTCTTT. Translation: CASSTQGMNTEAFF.

There are a few counts of this clonotype. CDR3 bases: TGTGCCATCAGTGAGTCTGGCCAACCGGGGGGCGGCACAGATACGCAGTATTTT. This gives the protein CAISESGQPGGGTDTQYF. This chain uses TRBV10-3 with TRBJ2-3; TRBD2 is a possible D gene (7 bases). This CDR3 is built from 18 residues. The germline V and J ends were trimmed by 0 bases and 1 base, with 17 bases remaining between them. Germline CDR1 and CDR2: ENHRY and SYGVKD.